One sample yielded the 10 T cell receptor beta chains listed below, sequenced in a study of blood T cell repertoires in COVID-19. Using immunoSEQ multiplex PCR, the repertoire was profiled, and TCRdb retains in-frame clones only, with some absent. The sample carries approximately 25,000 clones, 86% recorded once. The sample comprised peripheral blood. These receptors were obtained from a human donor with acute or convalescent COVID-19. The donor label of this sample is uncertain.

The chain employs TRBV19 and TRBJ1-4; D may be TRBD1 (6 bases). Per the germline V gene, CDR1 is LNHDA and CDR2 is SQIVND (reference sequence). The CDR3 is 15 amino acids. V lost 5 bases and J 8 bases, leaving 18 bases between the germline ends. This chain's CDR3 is CASSLRGASGEKLFF. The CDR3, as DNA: TGTGCCAGTAGTCTTCGGGGGGCAAGTGGCGAAAAACTGTTTTTT.

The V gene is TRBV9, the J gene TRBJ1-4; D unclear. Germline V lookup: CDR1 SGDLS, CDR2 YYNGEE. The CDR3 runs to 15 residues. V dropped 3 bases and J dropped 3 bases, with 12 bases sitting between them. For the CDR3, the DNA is TGTGCCAGCAGCGCTCGATCAGGTTCTAATGAAAAACTGTTTTTT. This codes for CASSARSGSNEKLFF.

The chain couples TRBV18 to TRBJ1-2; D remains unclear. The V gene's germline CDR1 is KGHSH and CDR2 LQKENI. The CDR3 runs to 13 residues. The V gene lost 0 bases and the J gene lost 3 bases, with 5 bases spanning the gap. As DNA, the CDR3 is TGTGCCAGCTCACCACCGGGAGACTATGGCTACACCTTC. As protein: CASSPPGDYGYTF.

The CDR3 DNA sequence: TGTGCCAGCAGCGGTAGCTCAGAGGGGACAGCCTTGACAGATACGCAGTATTTT. It encodes CASSGSSEGTALTDTQYF. The rearrangement links TRBV21-1 to TRBJ2-3; TRBD1, the table's D call, lacks a check against the DNA. TRBV21-1 constitutes a pseudogene. CDR3 length equals 18 residues.

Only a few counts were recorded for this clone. For the CDR3, the DNA is TGTGCCAGCAGTTACTTGGGGCCTGAAGCTTTCTTT. Translation gives CASSYLGPEAFF. This rearrangement joins TRBV6-2 or TRBV6-3 to TRBJ1-1; possibly TRBD1 for D (5 bases). This CDR3 has 12 residues. Trimming took off 1 base at V and 6 bases at J, with 6 bases between the two ends. Per germline, CDR1 MNHEY and CDR2 SVGEGT.

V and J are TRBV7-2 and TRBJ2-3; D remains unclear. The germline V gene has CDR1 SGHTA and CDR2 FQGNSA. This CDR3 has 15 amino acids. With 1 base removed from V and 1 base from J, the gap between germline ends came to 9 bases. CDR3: CASSLVAAGTDTQYF. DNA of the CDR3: TGTGCCAGCAGCTTAGTAGCCGCAGGCACAGATACGCAGTATTTT.

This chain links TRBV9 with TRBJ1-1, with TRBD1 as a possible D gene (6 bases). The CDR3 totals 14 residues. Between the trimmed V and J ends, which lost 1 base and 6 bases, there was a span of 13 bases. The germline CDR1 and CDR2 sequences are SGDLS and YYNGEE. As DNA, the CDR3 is TGTGCCAGCAGCGTACAAACAGGGAGCGCTGAAGCTTTCTTT. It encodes CASSVQTGSAEAFF.

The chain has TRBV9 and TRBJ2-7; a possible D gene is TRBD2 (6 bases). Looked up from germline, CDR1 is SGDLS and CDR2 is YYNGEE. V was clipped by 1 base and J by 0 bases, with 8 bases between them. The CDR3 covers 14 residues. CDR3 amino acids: CASSVHGSSYEQYF. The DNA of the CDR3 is TGTGCCAGCAGCGTACACGGGAGCTCCTACGAGCAGTACTTC. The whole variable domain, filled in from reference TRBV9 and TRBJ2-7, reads DSGVTQTPKHLITATGQRVTLRCSPRSGDLSVYWYQQSLDQGLQFLIQYYNGEERAKGNILERFSAQQFPDLHSELNLSSLELGDSALYFCASSVHGSSYEQYFGPGTRLTVT.

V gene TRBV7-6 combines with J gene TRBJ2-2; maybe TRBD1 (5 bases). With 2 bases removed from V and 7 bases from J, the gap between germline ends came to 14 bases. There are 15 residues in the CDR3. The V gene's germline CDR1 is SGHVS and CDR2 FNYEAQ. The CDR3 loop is CASSLQGAPLGELFF. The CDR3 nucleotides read TGTGCCAGCAGCTTACAAGGGGCGCCCCTCGGGGAGCTGTTTTTT.

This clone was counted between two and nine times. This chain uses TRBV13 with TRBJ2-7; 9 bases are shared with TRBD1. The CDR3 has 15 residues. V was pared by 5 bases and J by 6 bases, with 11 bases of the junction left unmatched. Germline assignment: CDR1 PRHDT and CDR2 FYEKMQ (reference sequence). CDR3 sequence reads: CASSLPGTGFPEQYF. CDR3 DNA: TGTGCCAGCAGCCTCCCCGGGACAGGGTTCCCCGAGCAGTACTTC.